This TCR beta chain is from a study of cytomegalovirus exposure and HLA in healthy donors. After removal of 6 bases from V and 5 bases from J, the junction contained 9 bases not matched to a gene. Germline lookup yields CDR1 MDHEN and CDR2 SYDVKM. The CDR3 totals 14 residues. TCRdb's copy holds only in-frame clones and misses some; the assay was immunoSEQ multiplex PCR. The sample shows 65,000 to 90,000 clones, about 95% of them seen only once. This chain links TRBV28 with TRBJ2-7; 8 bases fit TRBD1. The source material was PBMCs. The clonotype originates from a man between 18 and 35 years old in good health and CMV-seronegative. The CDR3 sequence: CASSLNGQGNEQYF. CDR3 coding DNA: TGTGCCAGCAGCCTTAACGGACAGGGCAACGAGCAGTACTTC. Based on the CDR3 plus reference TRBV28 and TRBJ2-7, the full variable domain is DVKVTQSSRYLVKRTGEKVFLECVQDMDHENMFWYRQDPGLGLRLIYFSYDVKMKEKGDIPEGYSVSREKKERFSLILESASTNQTSMYLCASSLNGQGNEQYFGPGTRLTVT.